These T cell receptor beta chains were read from a single sample in a study of T cell responses to AZD1222 COVID-19 vaccine. Assay used: immunoSEQ multiplex PCR; TCRdb lists only in-frame clones, some missing. The table has roughly 120,000 clones, around 81% seen once; the top ten hold about 4.5%. The starting material was peripheral blood, obtained on day 0 of AZD1222 vaccination. The receptors stem from an adult in good health. CDR3s include the opening cysteine and the closing phenylalanine or tryptophan. A D gene is named only where the DNA matches it firmly. Clone size is stated in some rows and not others, as once, few, many or a class when expanded.

>-|few|TRBV3-1/TRBV3-2|TRBJ2-3
TGTGCCAGCAGCCCCAAACCGGCCGGGACAGATACGCAGTATTTT
CASSPKPAGTDTQYF
>TRBD1|-|TRBV28|TRBJ1-6
TGTGCCAGCAGGGTAGGACAGGGGCTCCTCCACTTT
CASRVGQGLLHF
>TRBD1|-|TRBV14|TRBJ1-1
TGTGCCAGCAGCCGGGACAGGGGTTATTCTGAAGCTTTCTTT
CASSRDRGYSEAFF
>TRBD1|-|TRBV10-2|TRBJ1-3
TGCGCCAGCAGTGAGTCATGGACAGGGATTGGAAACACCATATATTTT
CASSESWTGIGNTIYF
>TRBD1|once|TRBV29-1|TRBJ1-2
TGCAGCGTTGGTACAGGGGCTAGCGGCTACACCTTC
CSVGTGASGYTF
>TRBD1|-|TRBV6-2/TRBV6-3|TRBJ1-2
TGTGCCAGCAGTCAGGGACAGCCTGGCTACACCTTC
CASSQGQPGYTF
>-|-|TRBV3-1/TRBV3-2|TRBJ2-4
TGTGCCAGCAGCCAAGACCATAGGAGATCCAAAAACATTCAGTACTTC
CASSQDHRRSKNIQYF
>-|-|TRBV28|TRBJ1-3
TGTGCCAGCGGCCAGAGGGGAACTGGAAACACCATATATTTT
CASGQRGTGNTIYF
>-|-|TRBV3-1/TRBV3-2|TRBJ2-1
TGTGCCAGCAGCCAAGAGGTGCTAGCGAACAATGAGCAGTTCTTC
CASSQEVLANNEQFF
>-|-|TRBV7-9|TRBJ1-6
TGTGCCAGCAGCTACACAGGGATTGACAATTCACCCCTCCACTTT
CASSYTGIDNSPLHF